The clone carrying this TCR beta chain was seen a handful of times. Its cognate antigen is unknown. Per the germline V gene, CDR1 is SSHAT and CDR2 is FNYEAQ (reference sequence). With V trimmed by 5 bases and J by 5 bases, 5 bases remained unmatched. The CDR3 runs 14 residues. This specimen belongs to a study of T-cell memory formation after mild COVID-19. Findings of the study overall: Specificity for SARS-CoV-2 was not confirmed among the second-wave clones peaking on day 37. Shrinking CD4+ clones resided mostly in CM and EM, and CD8+ ones in EMRA. Clones contracting day 15 to 85 were balanced CD4/CD8; later expanders leaned CD4+.

5'RACE with constant-segment primers built TCRalpha and TCRbeta cDNA libraries with UMIs. Using its own MiXCR run on the 5' RACE reads, TCRdb lists one record per CDR3 protein. Among 500,000 to 600,000 distinct CDR3 sequences listed, about a sixth were seen once. The V and J genes are TRBV7-7 and TRBJ2-2, with 7 bases identical to TRBD1. The source material was PBMCs or a T cell subset sorted from them (not recorded which). This receptor was identified in an adult woman who had mild COVID-19 (a few samples of this study predate the infection). Cell type and time point are not known. CDR3 residues: CASSKTGRTGELFF. CDR3 in DNA: TGTGCCAGCAGCAAGACAGGGCGTACCGGGGAGCTGTTTTTT.